Included here is one T cell receptor beta chain sequence, with context. The data are from a study of blood T cell repertoires in COVID-19. Germline-derived CDR1 and CDR2 are LNHNV and YYDKDF (reference sequence). This CDR3 spans 17 amino acids. The V and J ends lost 0 bases and 2 bases respectively, with 11 bases between them. Produced via immunoSEQ multiplex PCR; TCRdb's table is partial and in-frame only. Among 250,000 or so clones listed, approximately 82% were seen once. This receptor was identified in a young woman with acute or convalescent COVID-19. This rearrangement joins TRBV15 to TRBJ2-6; the D is unclear. The specimen sequenced was peripheral blood. CDR3 sequence reads: CATSRDGGGPGANVLTF. As DNA, the CDR3 is TGTGCCACCAGCAGAGATGGTGGCGGTCCTGGGGCCAACGTCCTGACTTTC. The complete variable domain, with remaining parts taken from reference TRBV15 and TRBJ2-6, reads DAMVIQNPRYQVTQFGKPVTLSCSQTLNHNVMYWYQQKSSQAPKLLFHYYDKDFNNEADTPDNFQSRRPNTSFCFLDIRSPGLGDTAMYLCATSRDGGGPGANVLTFGAGSRLTVL.